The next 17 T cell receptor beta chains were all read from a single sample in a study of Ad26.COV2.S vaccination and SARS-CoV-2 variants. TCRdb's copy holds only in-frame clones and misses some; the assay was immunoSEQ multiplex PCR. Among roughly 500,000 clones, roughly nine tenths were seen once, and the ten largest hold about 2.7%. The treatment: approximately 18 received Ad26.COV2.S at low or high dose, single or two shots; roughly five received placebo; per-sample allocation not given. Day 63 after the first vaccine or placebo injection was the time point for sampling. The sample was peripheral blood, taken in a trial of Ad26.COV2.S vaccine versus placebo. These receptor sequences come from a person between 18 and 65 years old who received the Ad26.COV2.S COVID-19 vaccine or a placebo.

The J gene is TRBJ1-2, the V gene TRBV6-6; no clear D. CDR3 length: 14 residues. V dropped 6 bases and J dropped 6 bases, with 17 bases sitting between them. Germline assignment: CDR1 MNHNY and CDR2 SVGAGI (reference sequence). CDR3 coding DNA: TGTGCCAGCAGCTTCGCCGGGTTTCCGGATGGCTACACCTTC. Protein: CASSFAGFPDGYTF.

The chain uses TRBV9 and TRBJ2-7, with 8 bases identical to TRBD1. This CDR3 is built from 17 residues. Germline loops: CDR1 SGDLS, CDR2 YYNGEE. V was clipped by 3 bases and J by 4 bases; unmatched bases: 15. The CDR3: CASSAAGGRTGSYEQYF. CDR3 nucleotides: TGTGCCAGCAGCGCAGCGGGTGGTCGGACAGGGTCGTACGAGCAGTACTTC.

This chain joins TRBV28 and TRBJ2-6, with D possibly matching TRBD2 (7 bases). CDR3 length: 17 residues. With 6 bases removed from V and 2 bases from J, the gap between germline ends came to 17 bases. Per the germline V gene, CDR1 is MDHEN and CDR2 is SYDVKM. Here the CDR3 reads CASRKIQGGAGANVLTF. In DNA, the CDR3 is TGTGCCAGCAGGAAAATACAGGGAGGGGCTGGGGCCAACGTCCTGACTTTC.

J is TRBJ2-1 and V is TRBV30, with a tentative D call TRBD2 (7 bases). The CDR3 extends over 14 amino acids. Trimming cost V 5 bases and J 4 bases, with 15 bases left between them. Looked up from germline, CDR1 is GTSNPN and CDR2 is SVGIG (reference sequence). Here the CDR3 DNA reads TGTGCCTGGTCTGGGGGGGCGGTGTACAATGAGCAGTTCTTC. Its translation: CAWSGGAVYNEQFF.

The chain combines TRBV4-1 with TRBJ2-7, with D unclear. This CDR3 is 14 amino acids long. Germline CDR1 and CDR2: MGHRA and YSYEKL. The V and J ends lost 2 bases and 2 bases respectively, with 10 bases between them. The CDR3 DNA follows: TGCGCCAGCAGCCAACTAGGCGTAGCCTACGAGCAGTACTTC. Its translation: CASSQLGVAYEQYF.

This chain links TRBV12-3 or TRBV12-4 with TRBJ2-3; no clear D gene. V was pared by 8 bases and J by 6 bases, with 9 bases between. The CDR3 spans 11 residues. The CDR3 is CASARADTQYF. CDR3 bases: TGTGCCAGCGCCCGGGCGGATACGCAGTATTTT.

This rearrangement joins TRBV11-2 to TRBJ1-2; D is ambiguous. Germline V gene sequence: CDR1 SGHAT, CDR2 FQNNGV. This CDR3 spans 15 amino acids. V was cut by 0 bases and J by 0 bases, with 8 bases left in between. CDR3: CASSLEQLANYGYTF. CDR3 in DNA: TGTGCCAGCAGCTTAGAACAATTAGCTAACTATGGCTACACCTTC.

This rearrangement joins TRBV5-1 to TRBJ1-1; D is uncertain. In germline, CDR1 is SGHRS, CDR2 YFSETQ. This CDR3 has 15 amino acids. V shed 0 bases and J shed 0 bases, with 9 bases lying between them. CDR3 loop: CASSLERQVNTEAFF. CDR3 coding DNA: TGCGCCAGCAGCTTGGAAAGACAAGTGAACACTGAAGCTTTCTTT.

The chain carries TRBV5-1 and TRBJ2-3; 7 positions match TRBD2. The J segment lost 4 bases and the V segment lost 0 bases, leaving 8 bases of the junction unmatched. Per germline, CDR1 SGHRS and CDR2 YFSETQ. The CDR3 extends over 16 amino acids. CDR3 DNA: TGCGCCAGCAGCTTGGGGGTCGGGAGGTCAGCAGATACGCAGTATTTT. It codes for CASSLGVGRSADTQYF. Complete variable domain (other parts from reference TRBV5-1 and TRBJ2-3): KAGVTQTPRYLIKTRGQQVTLSCSPISGHRSVSWYQQTPGQGLQFLFEYFSETQRNKGNFPGRFSGRQFSNSRSEMNVSTLELGDSALYLCASSLGVGRSADTQYFGPGTRLTVL.

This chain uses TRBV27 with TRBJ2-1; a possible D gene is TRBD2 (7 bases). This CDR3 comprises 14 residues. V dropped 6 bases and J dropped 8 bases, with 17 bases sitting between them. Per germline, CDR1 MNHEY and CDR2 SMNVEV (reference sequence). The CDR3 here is CASRTTGGPYEQFF. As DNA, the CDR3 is TGTGCCAGCAGGACAACCGGGGGGCCCTATGAGCAGTTCTTC.

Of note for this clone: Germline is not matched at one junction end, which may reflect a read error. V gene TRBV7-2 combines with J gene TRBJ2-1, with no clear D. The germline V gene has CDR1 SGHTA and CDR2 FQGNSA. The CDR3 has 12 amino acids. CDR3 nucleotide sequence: TGTGCCAGCAGCTTAGATGCCCGCGTATACGTCTTC. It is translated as CASSLDARVYVF.

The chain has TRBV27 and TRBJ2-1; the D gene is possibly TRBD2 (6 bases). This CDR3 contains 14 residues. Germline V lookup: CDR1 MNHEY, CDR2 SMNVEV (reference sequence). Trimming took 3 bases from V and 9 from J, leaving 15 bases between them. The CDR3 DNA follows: TGTGCCAGCAGTTTTAGACTAGAGTGGGGTGAGCAGTTCTTC. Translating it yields CASSFRLEWGEQFF.

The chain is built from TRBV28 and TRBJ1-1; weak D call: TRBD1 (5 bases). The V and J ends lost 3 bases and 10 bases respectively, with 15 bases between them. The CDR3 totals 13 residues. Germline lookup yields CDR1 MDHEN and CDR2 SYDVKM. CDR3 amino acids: CASSLPPGAGAFF. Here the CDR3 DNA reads TGTGCCAGCAGTTTGCCCCCCGGGGCGGGAGCTTTCTTT.

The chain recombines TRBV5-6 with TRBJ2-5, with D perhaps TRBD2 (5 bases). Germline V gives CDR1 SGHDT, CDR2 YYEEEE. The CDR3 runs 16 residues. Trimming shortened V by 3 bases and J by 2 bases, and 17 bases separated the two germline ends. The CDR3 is CASSSLTSAYQETQYF. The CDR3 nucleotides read TGTGCCAGCAGCTCCCTAACTAGTGCGTATCAAGAGACCCAGTACTTC.

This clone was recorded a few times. Here the CDR3 DNA reads TGTGCCAGCAGCTTTCAGCGACGGGGGCCCCAGCATTTT. This codes for CASSFQRRGPQHF. The genes are TRBV5-4 and TRBJ1-5, with unresolved D. Trimming shortened V by 2 bases and J by 9 bases, and 12 bases separated the two germline ends. This CDR3 has 13 amino acids. CDR1 SGHNT and CDR2 YYREEE come from the germline V gene (reference sequence).

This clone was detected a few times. The CDR3 sequence: CASSIEAGGLGQPQHF. The CDR3 DNA is TGTGCCAGTAGTATAGAGGCAGGGGGCTTGGGTCAGCCCCAGCATTTT. The chain joins TRBV19 to TRBJ1-5; TRBD1 matches at 8 bases. V trimming: 0 bases; J trimming: 6 bases; junction bases outside the gene matches: 7. This CDR3 region has 16 residues. Germline V CDR1 and CDR2: LNHDA, SQIVND (reference sequence). Using reference TRBV19 and TRBJ1-5 for the parts outside the CDR3, the full variable domain is DGGITQSPKYLFRKEGQNVTLSCEQNLNHDAMYWYRQDPGQGLRLIYYSQIVNDFQKGDIAEGYSVSREKKESFPLTVTSAQKNPTAFYLCASSIEAGGLGQPQHFGDGTRLSIL.

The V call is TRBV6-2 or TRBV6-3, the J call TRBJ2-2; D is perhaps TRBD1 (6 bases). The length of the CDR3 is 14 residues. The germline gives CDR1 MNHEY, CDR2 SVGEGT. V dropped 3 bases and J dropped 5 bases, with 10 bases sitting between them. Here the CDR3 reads CASSYLGGTGELFF. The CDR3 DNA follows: TGTGCCAGCAGTTATCTAGGGGGAACCGGGGAGCTGTTTTTT.